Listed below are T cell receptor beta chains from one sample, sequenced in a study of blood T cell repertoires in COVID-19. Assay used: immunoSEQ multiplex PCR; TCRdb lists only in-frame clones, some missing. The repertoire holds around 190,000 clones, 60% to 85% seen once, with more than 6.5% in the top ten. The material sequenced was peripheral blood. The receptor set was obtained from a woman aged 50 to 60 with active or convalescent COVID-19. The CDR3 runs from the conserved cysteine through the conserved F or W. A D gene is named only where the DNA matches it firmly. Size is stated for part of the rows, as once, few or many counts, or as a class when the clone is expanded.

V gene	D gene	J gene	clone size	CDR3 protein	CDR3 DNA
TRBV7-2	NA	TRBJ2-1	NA	CASRVTGQTNEQFF	TGTGCCAGCAGGGTAACCGGACAGACCAATGAGCAGTTCTTC
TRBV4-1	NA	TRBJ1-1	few	CASSQSTGTPNTEAFF	TGCGCCAGCAGCCAATCCACCGGGACACCGAACACTGAAGCTTTCTTT
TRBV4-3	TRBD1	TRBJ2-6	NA	CASSQDGTGSGANVLTF	TGCGCCAGCAGCCAAGATGGGACAGGGAGCGGGGCCAACGTCCTGACTTTC
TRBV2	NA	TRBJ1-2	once	CASSFPTTGPNNYGYTF	TGTGCCAGCAGTTTCCCCACAACAGGGCCGAATAACTATGGCTACACCTTC
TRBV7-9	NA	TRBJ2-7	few	CASSLRTAYEQYF	TGTGCCAGCAGCTTAAGGACAGCCTACGAGCAGTACTTC
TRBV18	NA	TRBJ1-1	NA	CASSLRGALNTEAFF	TGTGCCAGCTCACTACGCGGCGCTTTGAACACTGAAGCTTTCTTT
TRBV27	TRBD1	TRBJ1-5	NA	CASSWRGPQPQHF	TGTGCCAGCAGTTGGAGGGGGCCTCAGCCCCAGCATTTT
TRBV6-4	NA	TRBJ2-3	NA	CASSPVWSADTQYF	TGTGCCAGCAGTCCCGTTTGGAGCGCAGATACGCAGTATTTT
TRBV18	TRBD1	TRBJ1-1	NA	CASSSRTGVDTEAFF	TGTGCCAGCTCATCGAGGACAGGGGTGGACACTGAAGCTTTCTTT
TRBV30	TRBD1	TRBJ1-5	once	CAWKGQALSNQPQHF	TGTGCCTGGAAGGGACAGGCCCTTAGCAATCAGCCCCAGCATTTT
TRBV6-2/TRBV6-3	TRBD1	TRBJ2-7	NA	CASSGTGGENMEQYF	TGTGCCAGCAGCGGGACAGGGGGCGAGAACATGGAGCAGTACTTC
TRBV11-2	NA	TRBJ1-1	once	CASSNSVNTEAFF	TGTGCCAGCAGCAACTCGGTGAACACTGAAGCTTTCTTT
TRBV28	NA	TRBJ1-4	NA	CASSSGNEKLFF	TGTGCCAGCAGTTCCGGTAATGAAAAACTGTTTTTT
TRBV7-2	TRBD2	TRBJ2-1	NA	CASSPSGRSYNEQFF	TGTGCCAGCAGCCCCAGCGGGAGGAGCTACAATGAGCAGTTCTTC
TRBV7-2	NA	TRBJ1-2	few	CASSFEGFRGGYTF	TGTGCCAGCAGCTTCGAGGGTTTTAGAGGTGGCTACACCTTC
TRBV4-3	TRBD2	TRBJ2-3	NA	CASSQEWGGTDTQYF	TGCGCCAGCAGCCAAGAGTGGGGGGGGACAGATACGCAGTATTTT
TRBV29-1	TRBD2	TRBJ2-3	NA	CSVSGTALAGGRTDTQYF	TGCAGCGTCTCCGGGACAGCTCTAGCGGGGGGGCGCACAGATACGCAGTATTTT
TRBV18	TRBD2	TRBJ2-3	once	CASSPRAMAGVLSDTQYF	TGTGCCAGCTCACCACGGGCTATGGCGGGAGTTCTATCAGATACGCAGTATTTT
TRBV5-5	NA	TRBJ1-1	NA	CASSRDPIQAASTEAFF	TGTGCCAGCAGCCGAGACCCGATACAGGCGGCGAGCACTGAAGCTTTCTTT
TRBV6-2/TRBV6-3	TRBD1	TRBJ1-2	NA	CASSKTGWAYGYTF	TGTGCCAGCAGCAAGACAGGGTGGGCCTATGGCTACACCTTC
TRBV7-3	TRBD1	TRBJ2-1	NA	CASSSTRTGPQFF	TGTGCCAGCAGCTCGACCCGGACAGGACCTCAGTTCTTC
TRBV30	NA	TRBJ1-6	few	CAWSPGEFNSPLHF	TGTGCCTGGAGTCCCGGGGAGTTTAATTCACCCCTCCACTTT
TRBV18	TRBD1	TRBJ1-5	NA	CASSPTGGDQPQHF	TGTGCCAGCTCACCGACAGGGGGGGACCAGCCCCAGCATTTT
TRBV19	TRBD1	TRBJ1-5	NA	CASSIDTGTGYNQPQHF	TGTGCCAGTAGTATCGATACCGGGACAGGATACAATCAGCCCCAGCATTTT
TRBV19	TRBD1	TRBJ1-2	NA	CASSIDGTGGVVYGYTF	TGTGCCAGTAGTATAGATGGGACAGGGGGTGTCGTCTATGGCTACACCTTC
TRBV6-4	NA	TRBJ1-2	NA	CASRDRKRGYGYTF	TGTGCCAGCAGAGACAGGAAGCGGGGCTATGGCTACACCTTC
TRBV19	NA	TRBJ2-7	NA	CASSIDSQVGEQYF	TGTGCCAGTAGTATAGATTCCCAGGTAGGCGAGCAGTACTTC
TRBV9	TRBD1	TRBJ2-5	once	CASSPRWDRTYQETQYF	TGTGCCAGCAGCCCACGCTGGGACAGAACTTACCAAGAGACCCAGTACTTC
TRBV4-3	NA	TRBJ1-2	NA	CASSQDLPGRDNYGYTF	TGCGCCAGCAGCCAAGATCTGCCAGGGCGCGATAACTATGGCTACACCTTC
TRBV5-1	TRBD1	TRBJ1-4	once	CASTPTGTGEKLFF	TGCGCCAGTACTCCGACAGGGACGGGTGAAAAACTGTTTTTT
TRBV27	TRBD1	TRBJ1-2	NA	CASSLGQGVDGYTF	TGTGCCAGCAGTTTGGGACAGGGGGTTGATGGCTACACCTTC
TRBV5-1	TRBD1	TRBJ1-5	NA	CASSEGASNQPQHF	TGCGCCAGCAGCGAGGGGGCTAGCAATCAGCCCCAGCATTTT
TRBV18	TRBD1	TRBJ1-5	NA	CASSLTGDINQPQHF	TGTGCCAGCTCACTTACAGGGGATATTAATCAGCCCCAGCATTTT
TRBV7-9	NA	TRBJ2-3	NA	CASKRPGLGTDTQYF	TGTGCCAGCAAGAGACCGGGACTGGGCACAGATACGCAGTATTTT
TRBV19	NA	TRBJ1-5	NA	CASSDNLVPAQHF	TGTGCCAGTAGTGATAATTTGGTCCCAGCCCAGCATTTT
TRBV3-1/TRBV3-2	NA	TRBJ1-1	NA	CASSIHPRGTEAFF	TGTGCCAGCAGCATCCATCCACGGGGTACTGAAGCTTTCTTT
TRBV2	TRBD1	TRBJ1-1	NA	CASNRGMNTEAFF	TGTGCCAGTAACAGGGGGATGAACACTGAAGCTTTCTTT